These T cell receptor beta chains were read from a single sample in a study of T cell changes during pregnancy in multiple sclerosis. Some clones are missing from TCRdb's copy, which holds only in-frame ones; the method was immunoSEQ multiplex PCR. The table lists about 100,000 clones, around 92% of them singletons. Material: peripheral blood, obtained after pregnancy. The receptors were sampled from a female donor with multiple sclerosis, enrolled in a pregnancy study. Both conserved end residues are part of each CDR3. The D gene is left open where the match is weak. Clone size is given for some rows only: seen once, a few or many times, or a class if the clone is expanded.

clone_size j_call d_call v_call cdr3_nt cdr3_aa
NA TRBJ2-5 NA TRBV7-9 TGTGCCAGCAGCTTATTAGTCGGGTTCGGGACCCAGTACTTC CASSLLVGFGTQYF
NA TRBJ2-5 TRBD2 TRBV4-2 TGTGCCAGCAGCCAGGAAGGACGGGGAGGGTTGATGGAGACCCAGTACTTC CASSQEGRGGLMETQYF
NA TRBJ2-3 TRBD2 TRBV7-2 TGTGCCAGCAGCTTAGCGACTAGCGGGGAGTCAGATACGCAGTATTTT CASSLATSGESDTQYF
NA TRBJ1-5 TRBD1 TRBV23-1 TGCGTCCACCTAGGGACAGAAAATAGCAATCAGCCCCAGCATTTT CVHLGTENSNQPQHF
NA TRBJ2-3 TRBD2 TRBV15 TGTGCCACCAGCAGAGAAGGGGAGGGTACGCAGTATTTT CATSREGEGTQYF
NA TRBJ1-5 NA TRBV27 TGTGCCACCGGGTTGAACAATCAGCCCCAGCATTTT CATGLNNQPQHF
NA TRBJ2-7 TRBD2 TRBV28 TGTGCCAGCAGTTCCCAACGGACTAGCGGTACATCCTACGAGCAGTACTTC CASSSQRTSGTSYEQYF
NA TRBJ1-5 TRBD1 TRBV19 TGTGCCAGTAGCTCCGGGACAGGGATTGGGAATCAGCCCCAGCATTTT CASSSGTGIGNQPQHF
NA TRBJ1-5 TRBD1 TRBV19 TGTGCCAGTAGTATTTTTCGACAGGGGGACCAGCCCCAGCATTTT CASSIFRQGDQPQHF
few TRBJ1-3 TRBD1 TRBV7-2 TGTGCCAGCAGCCGGGACAGCTCTGGAAACACCATATATTTT CASSRDSSGNTIYF
NA TRBJ2-2 NA TRBV7-3 TGTGCCAGCTCTGGCAGGGGCGGGGAGCTGTTTTTT CASSGRGGELFF
NA TRBJ2-7 TRBD1 TRBV19 TGTGCCAGTAGTGTACCCGGGACAGTACCTTTACAGTACTTC CASSVPGTVPLQYF
NA TRBJ2-3 NA TRBV5-1 TGCGCCAGCAGCGCCGTCCTGGGAGAGGCGGCAGATACGCAGTATTTT CASSAVLGEAADTQYF
once TRBJ2-3 TRBD1 TRBV30 TGTGCCTGGAGTGGCTCGGCGCCGGGACAGGGGGTTGGGGATACGCAGTATTTT CAWSGSAPGQGVGDTQYF
NA TRBJ2-3 TRBD2 TRBV7-9 TGTGCCAGCAGCTTAGTACTAGCGGCCACAGATACGCAGTATTTT CASSLVLAATDTQYF
NA TRBJ1-5 TRBD1 TRBV5-1 TGCGCCAGCAGCTCCGGGACAGGGAATAATCAGCCCCAGCATTTT CASSSGTGNNQPQHF
once TRBJ1-5 NA TRBV5-6 TGTGCCAGCAGCTTGGGGGCCGCCAATCAGCCCCAGCATTTT CASSLGAANQPQHF
NA TRBJ2-1 TRBD1 TRBV7-3 TGTGCCAGCAGCTTAACGGCAGGGGGCATTGGTGAGCAGTTCTTC CASSLTAGGIGEQFF
NA TRBJ1-1 TRBD1 TRBV5-1 TGCGCCAGCAGCGAAGGGACAGTCTCTGAAGCTTTCTTT CASSEGTVSEAFF
NA TRBJ2-2 NA TRBV4-1 TGCGCCAGCAGCCTTCAGGGGCGCCACACCGGGGAGCTGTTTTTT CASSLQGRHTGELFF
NA TRBJ1-6 NA TRBV7-2 TGTGCCAGCAGCGTCCCAGGGTTAAGGAATTCACCCCTCCACTTT CASSVPGLRNSPLHF
NA TRBJ2-2 NA TRBV7-3 TGTGCCAGCAGCCCGATGAGCGGGGAGCTGTTTTTT CASSPMSGELFF
NA TRBJ2-2 TRBD1 TRBV6-5 TGTGCCAGCAGTTTTGACAGGGCCGGCACCGGGGAGCTGTTTTTT CASSFDRAGTGELFF
few TRBJ1-4 NA TRBV25-1 TGTGCCAGCAGTTTTGGACAGCAGACCTATGAAAAACTGTTTTTT CASSFGQQTYEKLFF
NA TRBJ2-7 NA TRBV30 TGTGCCTGGGGTGCGTGGCACGAGCAGTACTTC CAWGAWHEQYF
once TRBJ2-7 TRBD1 TRBV9 TGTGCCAGCAGCGTAGGGACAGGGACAACGCCCTACGAGCAGTACTTC CASSVGTGTTPYEQYF
NA TRBJ2-7 NA TRBV30 TGTGCCTGGAGTCACGACAGACCCTACGAGCAGTACTTC CAWSHDRPYEQYF
NA TRBJ2-2 NA TRBV28 TGTGCCAGCAACGTAGCGAACACCGGGGAGCTGTTTTTT CASNVANTGELFF
NA TRBJ2-2 NA TRBV5-1 TGCGCCAGCAGCTTTGTCGGGGTCGGCACCGGGGAGCTGTTTTTT CASSFVGVGTGELFF
NA TRBJ2-1 TRBD2 TRBV19 TGTGCCAGTACCGAGCGGGGCCCTTACAATGAGCAGTTCTTC CASTERGPYNEQFF
NA TRBJ1-2 NA TRBV18 TGTGCCAGCTCACCTCAGAACGTAAGACAGCCCTATGGCTACACCTTC CASSPQNVRQPYGYTF
NA TRBJ1-2 NA TRBV29-1 TGCAGCGTTGAAGTGGTTTGGCGGGGGGAGGGTGGCTACACCTTC CSVEVVWRGEGGYTF
NA TRBJ2-7 NA TRBV28 TGTGCCAGCAGTTTCTATGTAGGACTGAGAGCCTACGAGCAGTACTTC CASSFYVGLRAYEQYF
NA TRBJ2-2 NA TRBV5-1 TGCGCCAGCAGCCTTGACAGGCAACCCGGGGAGCTGTTTTTT CASSLDRQPGELFF
once TRBJ2-7 TRBD2 TRBV2 TGTGCCACTCAGGGGGGACTAGCGGGCTACGAGCAGTACTTC CATQGGLAGYEQYF
NA TRBJ2-1 TRBD2 TRBV27 TGTGCCAGCAGTCCGAGACTAGCGGGGGGGGCACCGGAGCAGTTCTTC CASSPRLAGGAPEQFF
NA TRBJ2-7 TRBD1 TRBV5-5 TGTGCCAGCAGCTTTAGGGACAGGGGACCCTACGAGCAGTACTTC CASSFRDRGPYEQYF
NA TRBJ2-2 TRBD1 TRBV5-1 TGCGCCAGCAGCCCTGGACAGGGTAACACCGGGGAGCTGTTTTTT CASSPGQGNTGELFF
NA TRBJ1-4 NA TRBV10-3 TGTGCCATCAGTGAGGGAACTGTCTTTTCTCAGGGAAAACTGTTTTTT CAISEGTVFSQGKLFF
NA TRBJ1-6 NA TRBV5-6 TGTGCCAGCAGCTTCAGTCAGGAGGATTCACCCCTCCACTTT CASSFSQEDSPLHF
NA TRBJ2-7 TRBD1 TRBV30 TGTGCCTGGAGTGTTCCCGACAGGGGGGGGTACGAGCAGTACTTC CAWSVPDRGGYEQYF
NA TRBJ1-2 NA TRBV2 TGTGCCACCTCTCCACAGGGACGTGGTGGCTACACCTTC CATSPQGRGGYTF
NA TRBJ2-3 TRBD1 TRBV30 TGTGCCTGGTCTCGGACAGGGGTAACAGATACGCAGTATTTT CAWSRTGVTDTQYF
NA TRBJ2-3 TRBD2 TRBV5-1 TGCGCCAGCAGTCACAGGACTAGCGGGGCCACAGATACGCAGTATTTT CASSHRTSGATDTQYF
NA TRBJ2-7 TRBD1 TRBV7-2 TGTGCCAGCAGCTTAATTGGGCCAGGGGGCGAGCAGTACTTC CASSLIGPGGEQYF
NA TRBJ2-5 TRBD2 TRBV11-2 TGTGCCAGCAGCCCCCCGACTAGCGGGATCAGTGAGACCCAGTACTTC CASSPPTSGISETQYF
NA TRBJ1-5 NA TRBV7-2 TGTGCCAGCAGCTTAGGCCAGGGCTATCAGCCCCAGCATTTT CASSLGQGYQPQHF
NA TRBJ2-6 TRBD1 TRBV2 TGTGCCAGCATCCAACTACAGGGGTCTGGGGCCAACGTCCTGACTTTC CASIQLQGSGANVLTF
NA TRBJ2-3 NA TRBV11-2 TGTGCCAGCAGCCCACTGGGGCTGAATACGCAGTATTTT CASSPLGLNTQYF
once TRBJ1-4 NA TRBV18 TGTGCCAGCTCACCACCGGGGGCAGGGCCTACTGAAAAACTGTTTTTT CASSPPGAGPTEKLFF
NA TRBJ2-1 NA TRBV9 TGTGCCAGCAGCGTAAGTGGGGGCCATGAGCAGTTCTTC CASSVSGGHEQFF
NA TRBJ2-5 TRBD1 TRBV28 TGTGCCAGCAGACTCCAGGGGGAAGAGACCCAGTACTTC CASRLQGEETQYF
NA TRBJ1-1 TRBD1 TRBV18 TGTGCCAGCTCGCAATACCGGGACAGCTACACTGAAGCTTTCTTT CASSQYRDSYTEAFF
NA TRBJ1-2 TRBD1 TRBV4-3 TGCGCCAGCAGCCAAGATAAGACAGGGGGCTATGGCTACACCTTC CASSQDKTGGYGYTF